This T cell receptor beta chain derives from a study of blood T cells in healthy people across ages. Findings of the study overall: There was a strong correlation between TCR beta diversity and naive T cell percentage.

V was cut by 10 bases and J by 1 base, with 19 bases left in between. This CDR3 has 15 residues. The donors, aged roughly 6 to 90, were healthy Caucasians from Russia. With respect to this clonotype: Antigen: not known.

PCR was performed a second time for roughly 6 to 12 cycles using a sample-barcoded 5' primer and a J-beta primer mix. Tagging of each cDNA molecule was performed by a template-switch adaptor with 12 random nucleotides. TCRdb re-called the 5' RACE reads with MiXCR, one entry per CDR3 protein. The sample has more than 1 million distinct CDR3 sequences; roughly 45% are singletons. V is TRBV12-3 or TRBV12-4 and J is TRBJ1-1, with D uncertain. The clonotype was recovered from a woman aged 60-70 years in good health. Sample: blood. CDR3 in DNA: TGTGCCAACAGCCGTCGGACCCAAAGGAACACTGAAGCTTTCTTT. Amino acids: CANSRRTQRNTEAFF.